These 2 T cell receptor beta chains share one sample of origin, sequenced in a study of shared clonotypes between healthy human individuals. Produced via immunoSEQ multiplex PCR; TCRdb's table is partial and in-frame only. The sample records tens of thousands of clones, 62% being singletons. The sample taken for sequencing was memory CD8+ T cells sorted from blood. Specified subset: CD45RO+ cells pooled with CCR7-negative TemRA cells. The receptors come from a man aged 25 to 40 in good health.

V and J are TRBV7-9 and TRBJ2-7; 7 nucleotides agree with TRBD2. Unmatched junction bases numbered 11, after V lost 3 bases and J lost 6 bases. Germline CDR1 SEHNR, CDR2 FQNEAQ (reference sequence). This CDR3 comprises 15 residues. CDR3 DNA sequence: TGTGCCAGCAGCTTTACGGCGGGAGTCCGCCTCGAGCAGTACTTC. As protein: CASSFTAGVRLEQYF. The variable domain in full, with the rest retrieved from reference TRBV7-9 and TRBJ2-7, is DTGVSQNPRHKITKRGQNVTFRCDPISEHNRLYWYRQTLGQGPEFLTYFQNEAQLEKSRLLSDRFSAERPKGSFSTLEIQRTEQGDSAMYLCASSFTAGVRLEQYFGPGTRLTVT.

There are a few counts of this clone. The genes are TRBV28 and TRBJ2-3; D is unresolved. This CDR3 spans 15 amino acids. In germline, CDR1 is MDHEN, CDR2 SYDVKM. V lost 2 bases, J lost 0 bases, and 9 bases lay in between. The CDR3 sequence: CASSLDASSTDTQYF. CDR3 bases: TGTGCCAGCAGTTTAGACGCCTCTAGCACAGATACGCAGTATTTT. The entire variable domain, with the rest obtained from reference TRBV28 and TRBJ2-3, is as follows: DVKVTQSSRYLVKRTGEKVFLECVQDMDHENMFWYRQDPGLGLRLIYFSYDVKMKEKGDIPEGYSVSREKKERFSLILESASTNQTSMYLCASSLDASSTDTQYFGPGTRLTVL.